This section outlines one T cell receptor beta chain sequence together with its context. Antigen specificity is unknown. TCRdb keeps only in-frame clones here, not all; method: immunoSEQ multiplex PCR. The profile shows tens of thousands of clones, over 65% of them singletons. The data were obtained in a study of PD-1 blockade in classical Hodgkin lymphoma. Broader study findings: Newly diagnosed and completely responding patients shared comparable baseline diversity. Significantly greater TCR diversity emerged by C4D1 in CD4+ cells but not CD8+ cells. Reported baseline diversity: healthy donors highest, relapsed/refractory patients lowest. Some patients began nivolumab under 1 year after ASCT. These patients were excluded from later analyses.

Time point denoted: cycle 4 day 1 (C4D1), after more than 5 weeks of nivolumab. Every patient had relapsed following autologous stem cell transplantation, and cohorts differed in brentuximab vedotin exposure. CDR3 size: 15 residues. With V trimmed by 3 bases and J by 4 bases, 5 bases remained unmatched. Germline CDR1 reads SGHRS; CDR2 reads YFSETQ. This sequence joins TRBV5-1 and TRBJ2-2; 8 nucleotides match TRBD1. Specimen: peripheral blood mononuclear cells (PBMCs), collected before the fourth cycle of nivolumab. The clonotype originates from a human donor with classical Hodgkin lymphoma. The CDR3 reads CASSSGQAGTGELFF. The CDR3 nucleotides are TGCGCCAGCAGCTCGGGACAGGCGGGCACCGGGGAGCTGTTTTTT.